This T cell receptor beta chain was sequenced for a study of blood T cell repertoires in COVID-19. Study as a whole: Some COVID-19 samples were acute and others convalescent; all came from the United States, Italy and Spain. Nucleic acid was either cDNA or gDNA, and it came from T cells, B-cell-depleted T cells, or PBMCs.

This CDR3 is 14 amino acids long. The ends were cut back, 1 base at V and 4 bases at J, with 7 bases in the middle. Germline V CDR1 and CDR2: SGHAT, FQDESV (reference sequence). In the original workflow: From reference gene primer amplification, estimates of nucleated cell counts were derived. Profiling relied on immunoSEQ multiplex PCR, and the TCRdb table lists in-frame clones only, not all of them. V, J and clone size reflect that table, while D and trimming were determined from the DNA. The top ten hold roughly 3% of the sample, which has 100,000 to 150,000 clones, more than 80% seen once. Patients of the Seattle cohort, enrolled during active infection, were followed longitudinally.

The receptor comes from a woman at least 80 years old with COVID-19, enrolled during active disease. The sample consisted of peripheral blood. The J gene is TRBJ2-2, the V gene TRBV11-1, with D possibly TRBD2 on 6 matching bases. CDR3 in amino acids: CASSLEGGTGELFF. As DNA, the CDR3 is TGTGCCAGCAGCTTAGAGGGAGGCACCGGGGAGCTGTTTTTT.